The 2 T cell receptor beta chains reported below all come from one sample, sequenced in a study of cytomegalovirus exposure and HLA in healthy donors. Primers included in the PCR were 60 Vbeta and 13 Jbeta primers. TCRdb keeps only in-frame clones here, not all; method: immunoSEQ multiplex PCR. Of roughly 100,000 clones in the sample, 83% are singletons; the top ten hold 6% to 7.5%. Sequencing used PBMCs. The receptors derive from a man aged 18 to 30 in good health and CMV-seronegative.

The J gene is TRBJ2-7, the V gene TRBV18; 16 positions match TRBD2. V lost 4 bases to trimming and J lost 2 bases; unmatched junction nucleotides: 8. Germline V gene data show CDR1 as KGHSH and CDR2 as LQKENI. CDR3 size: 18 residues. The CDR3 spells CASSHRGTSGRAAYEQYF. DNA of the CDR3: TGTGCCAGCTCACACAGGGGGACTAGCGGGAGGGCGGCCTACGAGCAGTACTTC.

The V and J genes are TRBV5-1 and TRBJ1-2; no clear D gene. CDR1 SGHRS and CDR2 YFSETQ come from the germline V gene. CDR3 size: 14 residues. V gave up 0 bases and J gave up 2 bases, with 8 bases separating them. CDR3 loop: CASSLGQANYGYTF. The CDR3 bases are TGCGCCAGCAGCTTGGGGCAGGCGAACTATGGCTACACCTTC.